One sample yielded the 3 T cell receptor beta chains listed below, sequenced in a study of T cells expressing NK-cell markers. Following a re-call of the 5' RACE reads, TCRdb has one entry per CDR3 protein and lacks DNA. The repertoire table contains 350,000 to 400,000 distinct CDR3 sequences. The source material was blood T cells: a sorted CD56 or NKG2C T cell subset, CD4+ or CD8+ T cells, or bulk PBMC T cells (not recorded which). These receptors were obtained from a woman aged 50 to 60 in good health.

The V call is TRBV7-2, the J call TRBJ2-1. The CDR3 spans 13 residues. Looked up from germline, CDR1 is SGHTA and CDR2 is FQGNSA. CDR3 sequence reads: CASSSTSNFEQFF. The variable domain in full, completed from reference TRBV7-2 and TRBJ2-1, reads GAGVSQSPSNKVTEKGKDVELRCDPISGHTALYWYRQSLGQGLEFLIYFQGNSAPDKSGLPSDRFSAERTGGSVSTLTIQRTQQEDSAVYLCASSSTSNFEQFFGPGTRLTVL.

The chain employs TRBV12-5 and TRBJ2-3; TCRdb selects TRBD1, and the lack of DNA leaves this call unchecked. The CDR3 extends over 15 amino acids. In germline, CDR1 is LGHNT, CDR2 FRNRAP. This chain's CDR3 is CASGSHRGQGDTQYF. The whole variable domain, remainder taken from reference TRBV12-5 and TRBJ2-3, is DARVTQTPRHKVTEMGQEVTMRCQPILGHNTVFWYRQTMMQGLELLAYFRNRAPLDDSGMPKDRFSAEMPDATLATLKIQPSEPRDSAVYFCASGSHRGQGDTQYFGPGTRLTVL.

This chain connects TRBV12-3 or TRBV12-4 to TRBJ2-7. CDR3 size: 13 residues. Here the CDR3 reads CASRSTLTSEQYF.